This T cell receptor beta chain was documented in a study of cytotoxic CD8 clonotypes in ibrutinib-treated CLL. The wider study: The study included 11 relapsed/refractory and under 16 treatment-naive patients; roughly 18 had IGHV unmutated disease. Among responders, approximately 24 were partial and 2 complete; after median approximately six years, roughly 15 stayed remitted and roughly 12 progressed.

Points from the study as a whole: Sustained-remission and progressing patients' sampling times differed.

TCRdb's copy holds only in-frame clones and misses some; the assay was immunoSEQ multiplex PCR. This sample has around 310,000 clones; more than 65% occur once, and the top ten carry 6.5% to 8.5%. This CDR3 comprises 15 residues. A remark on this clone: The antigen remains unidentified.

The chain recombines TRBV21-1 with TRBJ1-1; the D call of TRBD1 is as the table states it, not checked on the DNA. TRBV21-1 is a pseudogene locus. This specimen consisted of PBMCs, obtained before ibrutinib treatment. This TCR was sampled from a human donor with chronic lymphocytic leukemia. In DNA, the CDR3 is TGTGCCAGCAGCACACACAGGGGGCCGAACACTGAAGCTTTCTTT. This gives the protein CASSTHRGPNTEAFF.